This is a list of T cell receptor beta chains from one sample in a study of identical twins. TCRdb fed the 5' RACE reads into MiXCR, producing one record per CDR3 protein. The repertoire has 1.5 million to 2 million distinct CDR3 sequences, around 29% of them found once; the top ten carry over 0.25%. Sequencing was done on a sample of cord blood. These receptors came from a newborn girl in good health. The CDR3 runs from the conserved cysteine through the conserved F or W. The order of the fields is CDR3 DNA, CDR3 protein, CDR3 length, J gene, clone size, D gene, V gene. The D gene is left open where the match is weak. Size values are once, few and many counts, or a class for expanded clones, and some rows have none.

TGCGCCAGCAGCTTACGGGGAACGGGAGGGGACTACGAGCAGTACTTC	CASSLRGTGGDYEQYF	16	TRBJ2-7	NA	TRBD2	TRBV5-1
TGTGCCAGCAGCTCCGGACCCTTCAACTATGGCTACACCTTC	CASSSGPFNYGYTF	14	TRBJ1-2	few	NA	TRBV7-2
TGTGCCAGTAGTAAGGACAGGGCCAGAAACAGCTTAACCGGGGAGCTGTTTTTT	CASSKDRARNSLTGELFF	18	TRBJ2-2	NA	TRBD1	TRBV19
TGCGCCAGCAGCCAGTCACTAGTCCACGAGCAGTACTTC	CASSQSLVHEQYF	13	TRBJ2-7	few	NA	TRBV4-1
TGTGCCAGCAGTACTTTTGGACAGAAAGAGACCCAGTACTTC	CASSTFGQKETQYF	14	TRBJ2-5	NA	NA	TRBV28
TGTGCCAGCAGCTCTGAGCATGGTGAGCAGTTCTTC	CASSSEHGEQFF	12	TRBJ2-1	NA	NA	TRBV5-6
TGCGCCAGCAGCCAAGGGTTCAGCACCTACGAGCAGTACTTC	CASSQGFSTYEQYF	14	TRBJ2-7	NA	NA	TRBV4-1
TGTGCCAGCAGCGTAGTAGACTTACAGGGAATGGGGTATGGCTACACCTTC	CASSVVDLQGMGYGYTF	17	TRBJ1-2	few	NA	TRBV9
TGTGCCAGCAGCTCATTAGGGGGGTCTAGCGGCTTCACAGATACGCAGTATTTT	CASSSLGGSSGFTDTQYF	18	TRBJ2-3	NA	NA	TRBV7-2
TGCAGCGTTGAGGGCAGGGGGAACTATGGCTACACCTTC	CSVEGRGNYGYTF	13	TRBJ1-2	NA	TRBD1	TRBV29-1
TGTGCCACCCACCCGGAACTAGCGGGAGAAGAGACCCAGTACTTC	CATHPELAGEETQYF	15	TRBJ2-5	NA	TRBD2	TRBV24-1
TGTGCCAGCAGCTTGTTAAGACTAGCGGGATCTAATGAGCAGTACTTC	CASSLLRLAGSNEQYF	16	TRBJ2-7	NA	TRBD2	TRBV5-6
TGTGCCAGCACCTACCCCCAACAGGTCCAGAACTATGGCTACACCTTC	CASTYPQQVQNYGYTF	16	TRBJ1-2	NA	NA	TRBV27
TGTGCCAGCAGCGCTGGGACTATTACTTACTACAATGAGCAGTTCTTC	CASSAGTITYYNEQFF	16	TRBJ2-1	NA	TRBD2	TRBV9
TGTGCCAGCAGTGCCCGACCAGGTAACACAGATACGCAGTATTTT	CASSARPGNTDTQYF	15	TRBJ2-3	NA	NA	TRBV6-1
TGTGCCAGCAGCTTAGAACGCGGGATTAATGAAAAACTGTTTTTT	CASSLERGINEKLFF	15	TRBJ1-4	few	NA	TRBV7-2
TGCGCCAGCAGCGAATTTATGACAGGGGATAGTGAGCAGTACTTC	CASSEFMTGDSEQYF	15	TRBJ2-7	many	TRBD1	TRBV5-1
TGTGCCAGCAGTGAATACAGGGGCGTGGGCTACACCTTC	CASSEYRGVGYTF	13	TRBJ1-2	NA	NA	TRBV25-1
TGTGCCAGCAGTTACACCAGATATCAGCCCCAGCATTTT	CASSYTRYQPQHF	13	TRBJ1-5	few	NA	TRBV6-5
TGCAGTGCTAGTGATGAGGGGGAATTAAACATTCAGTACTTC	CSASDEGELNIQYF	14	TRBJ2-4	few	NA	TRBV20-1
TGTGCCAGCACAAATACGGGGGTCACAGATACGCAGTATTTT	CASTNTGVTDTQYF	14	TRBJ2-3	NA	NA	TRBV12-3/TRBV12-4
TGTGCCACTAGGGACAGCTCGTCCCAGCCCCAGCATTTT	CATRDSSSQPQHF	13	TRBJ1-5	NA	TRBD1	TRBV10-3
TGTGCCATCCGGAGGGCCTTGGCCCTCACAGATACGCAGTATTTT	CAIRRALALTDTQYF	15	TRBJ2-3	NA	NA	TRBV6-2/TRBV6-3
TGCAGTGCTCACCGACAGAATTCCTACGAGCAGTACTTC	CSAHRQNSYEQYF	13	TRBJ2-7	NA	NA	TRBV20-1
TGTGCCAGCAGCGAGCTTAACCCCCCCTACGAGCAGTACTTC	CASSELNPPYEQYF	14	TRBJ2-7	NA	NA	TRBV27
TGTGCCAGCAGCCGGGTGGTGGGACAGGGGGGGTACGAGCAGTACTTC	CASSRVVGQGGYEQYF	16	TRBJ2-7	NA	TRBD1	TRBV11-2
TGTGCCAGCAGTTTAGAGGGCGGGAGTAAGCAGTACTTC	CASSLEGGSKQYF	13	TRBJ2-7	few	TRBD2	TRBV12-3/TRBV12-4
TGCGCCAGCAGCTTGTCGACAAATATAGCCAAAAACATTCAGTACTTC	CASSLSTNIAKNIQYF	16	TRBJ2-4	many	NA	TRBV5-1
TGTGCCAGCAGCCAAGTCGTACGGGAAAAACTGTTTTTT	CASSQVVREKLFF	13	TRBJ1-4	NA	NA	TRBV3-1
TGCAGTGCTAGACCCCTAGCGGTTAGCACAGATACGCAGTATTTT	CSARPLAVSTDTQYF	15	TRBJ2-3	few	TRBD2	TRBV20-1
TGCAGTGCTGCAGGGGACCAATATGGCTACACCTTC	CSAAGDQYGYTF	12	TRBJ1-2	few	NA	TRBV20-1
TGTGCCAGCAGCTTATTCCCCCAGGTCCACACTGAAGCTTTCTTT	CASSLFPQVHTEAFF	15	TRBJ1-1	NA	NA	TRBV7-2
TGTGCCAGCGTCCGGGACATAAACACTGAAGCTTTCTTT	CASVRDINTEAFF	13	TRBJ1-1	once	NA	TRBV2
TGTGCCAGCAGTTACTCGAGTCTAGCGGGAGGCTATGAGCAGTACTTC	CASSYSSLAGGYEQYF	16	TRBJ2-5	NA	TRBD2	TRBV6-2/TRBV6-3
TGTGCCAGCAGTTTAGTTAGGACTAGCGAGACCCAGTACTTC	CASSLVRTSETQYF	14	TRBJ2-5	many	TRBD2	TRBV12-3/TRBV12-4
TGTGCCAGCAGTGAAATGGCCTCTTGGGAAAAACTGTTTTTT	CASSEMASWEKLFF	14	TRBJ1-4	NA	NA	TRBV6-1
TGTGCCAGCGGGCCCAGACAGGGAGGATATGGCCACACCTTC	CASGPRQGGYGHTF	14	TRBJ1-2	NA	TRBD1	TRBV6-1
TGCGCCAGCAGCTGGGACTTTAGCTCCTACGAGCAGTACTTC	CASSWDFSSYEQYF	14	TRBJ2-7	NA	NA	TRBV5-1
TGCAGTGCTAGAGAGTCCACCGGGACAGGGAAAGGAGCTTTCTTT	CSARESTGTGKGAFF	15	TRBJ1-1	NA	TRBD1	TRBV20-1
TGTGCCAGCTTAGCAGGGACTAGCGGGATTAGTGAGCAGTTCTTC	CASLAGTSGISEQFF	15	TRBJ2-1	NA	TRBD2	TRBV12-3/TRBV12-4
TGTGCCAGCAGTCTTCCGGGACAGAGAAACTATGGCTACACCTTC	CASSLPGQRNYGYTF	15	TRBJ1-2	NA	TRBD1	TRBV12-3/TRBV12-4
TGCAGTGCTCCCAGGGAAGGCGGGGAGCTGTTTTTT	CSAPREGGELFF	12	TRBJ2-2	few	NA	TRBV20-1
TGCAGCGTTGATGGACCTGGGGAGCTGTTTTTT	CSVDGPGELFF	11	TRBJ2-2	few	NA	TRBV29-1
TGTGCCAGCAGTTCTCGAATAACTAGGGGGCAGGTCACAGATACGCAGTATTTT	CASSSRITRGQVTDTQYF	18	TRBJ2-3	once	TRBD1	TRBV27
TGTGCCAGCAGGCAGACTAGCGGTCGCTCCTACAAGGAGCAGTTCTTC	CASRQTSGRSYKEQFF	16	TRBJ2-1	NA	TRBD2	TRBV3-1
TGTGCCAGCAGCCAAGATTGGGACCGAAACAATGAGCAGTACTTC	CASSQDWDRNNEQYF	15	TRBJ2-7	once	NA	TRBV14